Listed below are T cell receptor beta chains from one sample, sequenced in a study of T cells expressing NK-cell markers. TCRdb re-called the 5' RACE reads; every CDR3 protein appears as one record, without DNA. Here the sample table reports 350,000 to 400,000 distinct CDR3 sequences. The material sequenced was blood T cells: a sorted CD56 or NKG2C T cell subset, CD4+ or CD8+ T cells, or bulk PBMC T cells (not recorded which). The receptors come from a woman in her 50s in good health. The CDR3 runs from the conserved cysteine through the conserved F or W.

J gene	V gene	CDR3 protein
TRBJ2-3	TRBV6-6	CASSLTSGRTSTDTQYF
TRBJ2-2	TRBV12-3/TRBV12-4	CASSFGAGETTGELFF
TRBJ2-3	TRBV12-3/TRBV12-4	CASSTHYDQYF
TRBJ2-1	TRBV19	CASTDTGGAYNEQFF
TRBJ2-7	TRBV7-2	CASSPQARNEQYF
TRBJ2-3	TRBV9	CASSVGTAEPSTDTQYF
TRBJ2-3	TRBV6-5	CASSSLTDTQYF
TRBJ2-5	TRBV10-1	CASSERQGETQYF
TRBJ2-1	TRBV15	CATSRGRDSLYEQFF
TRBJ2-3	TRBV2	CASIPRGGRTDTQYF
TRBJ2-5	TRBV2	CASSEGGETQYF
TRBJ2-1	TRBV11-2	CASSLEIAGGNEQFF
TRBJ1-2	TRBV6-1	CASSAAAGSLYGYTF
TRBJ1-5	TRBV12-3/TRBV12-4	CASSWNSNQPQHF
TRBJ2-7	TRBV24-1	CATSQKGKSRLYEQYF
TRBJ1-1	TRBV6-2/TRBV6-3	CASSRGTVNTEAFF
TRBJ2-1	TRBV21-1	CASSKGIPTSGKSSYNEQFF
TRBJ2-1	TRBV15	CATSNFSGRENNEQFF
TRBJ2-1	TRBV6-6	CASSYSGGDFYNEQFF
TRBJ2-3	TRBV4-1	CASSPTSGRGRATDTQYF
TRBJ2-7	TRBV29-1	CSGLISYEQYF
TRBJ1-1	TRBV10-3	CAIQGAETTEAFF
TRBJ1-4	TRBV12-3/TRBV12-4	CASSLWGLLGNEKLFF
TRBJ1-1	TRBV5-4	CASNVPGGTEAFF
TRBJ1-5	TRBV7-9	CASSLATGINQPQHF
TRBJ2-3	TRBV7-9	CASSLSPSHSTDTQYF
TRBJ2-1	TRBV20-1	CSASRDPDNEQFF
TRBJ2-1	TRBV20-1	CSARTDNEQFF
TRBJ2-6	TRBV4-1	CASSQPGSSGANVLTF
TRBJ2-6	TRBV29-1	CSVASGTAGSGANVLTF
TRBJ1-6	TRBV4-1	CASSQDPQDNSPLHF
TRBJ2-2	TRBV12-3/TRBV12-4	CASSPRRTGYAGELFF
TRBJ2-1	TRBV20-1	CSASRNVNEQFF
TRBJ2-7	TRBV6-1	CASSPGTSIAYEQYF
TRBJ2-1	TRBV5-1	CASSLSGTSGGGEQFF
TRBJ1-1	TRBV29-1	CSVVTALNTEAFF
TRBJ2-1	TRBV21-1	CASSKLTSGSRVQFF
TRBJ1-2	TRBV15	CATSRAPGTYGYTF
TRBJ1-2	TRBV6-5	CASSTGTGYTF
TRBJ2-7	TRBV12-1	CASSFSGAVEQYF
TRBJ1-1	TRBV12-3/TRBV12-4	CASSLDIDTEAFF
TRBJ1-1	TRBV5-1	CASSYGTGGIGNTEAFF